This passage covers 3 T cell receptor beta chains from one sample sequenced in a study of T-cell reconstitution after alpha-beta-depleted transplantation in children. TCRbeta library construction was performed incorporating unique molecular identifiers. TCRdb re-derived calls from the PCR reads in MiXCR, one entry per CDR3 protein. The sample records some 70,000 distinct CDR3 sequences, just under 5% being singletons. The material was PBMCs, mostly from graft donor cells, obtained 180 days after TCRalphabeta/CD19-depleted stem cell transplant. The receptors here all came from a boy in the first two years of life who had a stem cell transplant for acute myeloid leukemia, so the T cells may come from the graft donor.

This clonotype was detected many times. In nucleotides, the CDR3 is TGTGCCAGCAGCGTAGATGTCTGGGGATCTGAAGCTTTCTTT. Protein: CASSVDVWGSEAFF. The rearrangement joins TRBV9 to TRBJ1-1, with D uncertain. V lost 0 bases, J lost 6 bases, and 12 bases lay in between. This CDR3 has 14 amino acids. CDR1 is SGDLS, CDR2 YYNGEE, per germline.

Ten or more counts support this clonotype. The CDR3 loop reads CAWSSAGSPTQYF. The CDR3 bases are TGTGCCTGGAGTTCAGCGGGGTCACCGACCCAGTACTTC. V is TRBV30 and J is TRBJ2-5; 7 bases match TRBD2. CDR1 GTSNPN and CDR2 SVGIG come from the germline V gene (reference sequence). The CDR3 spans 13 residues. The ends lost 2 bases at V and 7 bases at J; junction bases unmatched: 7. Filled out from reference TRBV30 and TRBJ2-5, the complete variable domain reads SQTIHQWPATLVQPVGSPLSLECTVEGTSNPNLYWYRQAAGRGLQLLFYSVGIGQISSEVPQNLSASRPQDRQFILSSKKLLLSDSGFYLCAWSSAGSPTQYFGPGTRLLVL.

This clonotype was picked up many times. The CDR3 is CASSLTWREKLFF. The CDR3 DNA reads TGTGCCAGCAGCTTAACCTGGCGGGAAAAACTGTTTTTT. This chain connects TRBV7-2 to TRBJ1-4; D unclear. The CDR3 consists of 13 residues. Looked up from germline, CDR1 is SGHTA and CDR2 is FQGNSA. The V gene lost 2 bases and the J gene lost 8 bases, with 9 bases spanning the gap.